What follows describes a single T cell receptor beta chain. The antigen remains unidentified. This specimen belongs to a study of shared clonotypes between healthy human individuals. Whole-study findings and limits: Naive subsets typically showed greater estimated richness than memory subsets. The sharing of 4.5% to 5.5% of naive CD4 clonotypes was seen across a handful of donors. In the sorted subsets, rarefaction showed sequencing was incomplete despite large depth.

CDR1 and CDR2 from the germline V gene are MGHRA and YSYEKL. Trimming took off 0 bases at V and 0 bases at J, with 5 bases between the two ends. This CDR3 spans 14 amino acids. Assay used: immunoSEQ multiplex PCR; TCRdb lists only in-frame clones, some missing. The sample has hundreds of thousands of clones, 92% seen once. Naive CD8 cells lacked CD45RO and underwent positive selection for CCR7, leaving out terminally differentiated effector memory CD45RA+ cells. All donors qualified as healthy HIV-negative adults and had experienced no recent acute infections or vaccinations. The J gene is TRBJ2-5, the V gene TRBV4-1; no clear D gene. Sequencing input: naive CD8+ T cells sorted from blood. This receptor was taken from a man aged 25-40 years in good health. DNA of the CDR3: TGCGCCAGCAGCCAAGACCAGAACCAAGAGACCCAGTACTTC. Amino acid sequence: CASSQDQNQETQYF.